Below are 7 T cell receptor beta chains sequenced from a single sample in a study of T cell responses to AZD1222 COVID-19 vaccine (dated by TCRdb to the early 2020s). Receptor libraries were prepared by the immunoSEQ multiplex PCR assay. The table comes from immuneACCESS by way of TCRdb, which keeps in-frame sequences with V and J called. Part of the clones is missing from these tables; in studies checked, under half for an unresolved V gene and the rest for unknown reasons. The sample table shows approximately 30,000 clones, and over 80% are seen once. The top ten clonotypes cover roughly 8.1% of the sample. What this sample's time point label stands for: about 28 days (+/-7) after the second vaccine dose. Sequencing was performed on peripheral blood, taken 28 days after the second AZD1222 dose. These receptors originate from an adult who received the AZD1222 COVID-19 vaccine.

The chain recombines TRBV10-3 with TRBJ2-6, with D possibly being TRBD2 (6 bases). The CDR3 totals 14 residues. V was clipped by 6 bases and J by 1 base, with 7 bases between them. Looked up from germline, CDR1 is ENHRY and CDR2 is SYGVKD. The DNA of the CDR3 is TGTGCCATCAGGGAGGGTTCTGGGGCCAACGTCCTGACTTTC. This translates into CAIREGSGANVLTF.

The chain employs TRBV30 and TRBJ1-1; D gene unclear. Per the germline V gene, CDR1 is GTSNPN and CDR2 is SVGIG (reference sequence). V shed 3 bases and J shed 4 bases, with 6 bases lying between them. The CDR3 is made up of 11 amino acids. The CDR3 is CAWRKFTEAFF. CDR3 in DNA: TGTGCCTGGAGGAAGTTCACTGAAGCTTTCTTT.

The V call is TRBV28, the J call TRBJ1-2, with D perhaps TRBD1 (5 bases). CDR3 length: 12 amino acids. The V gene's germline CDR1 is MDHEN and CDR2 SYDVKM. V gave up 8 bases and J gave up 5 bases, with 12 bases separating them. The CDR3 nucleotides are TGTGCCAGCCTTTATCAGGGATATGGCTACACCTTC. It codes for CASLYQGYGYTF.

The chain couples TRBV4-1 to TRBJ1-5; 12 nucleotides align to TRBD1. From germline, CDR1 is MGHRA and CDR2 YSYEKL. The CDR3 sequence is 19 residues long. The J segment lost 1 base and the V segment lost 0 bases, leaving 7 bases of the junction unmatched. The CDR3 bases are TGCGCCAGCAGCCAAGAGGTCGGGACAGGGGGCCGGAGCAATCAGCCCCAGCATTTT. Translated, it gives CASSQEVGTGGRSNQPQHF.

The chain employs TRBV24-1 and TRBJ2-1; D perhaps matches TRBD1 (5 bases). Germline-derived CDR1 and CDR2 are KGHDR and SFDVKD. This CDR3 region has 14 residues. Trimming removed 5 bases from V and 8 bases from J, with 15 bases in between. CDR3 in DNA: TGTGCCACCAGTGTTGCAGGGTCGCGCGATGAGCAGTTCTTC. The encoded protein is CATSVAGSRDEQFF.

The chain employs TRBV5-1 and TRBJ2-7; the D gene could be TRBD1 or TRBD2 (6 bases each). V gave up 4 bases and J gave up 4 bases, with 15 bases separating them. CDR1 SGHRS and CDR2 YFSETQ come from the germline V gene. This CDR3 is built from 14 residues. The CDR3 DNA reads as TGCGCCAGCAGCGCGGGACACGCCATTTACGAGCAGTACTTC. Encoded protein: CASSAGHAIYEQYF.

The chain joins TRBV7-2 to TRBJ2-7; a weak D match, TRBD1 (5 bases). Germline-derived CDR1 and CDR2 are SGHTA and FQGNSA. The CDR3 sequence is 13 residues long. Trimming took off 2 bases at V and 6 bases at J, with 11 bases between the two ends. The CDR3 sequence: CASSLNTGGEQYF. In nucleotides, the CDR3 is TGTGCCAGCAGCTTAAATACAGGCGGCGAGCAGTACTTC.